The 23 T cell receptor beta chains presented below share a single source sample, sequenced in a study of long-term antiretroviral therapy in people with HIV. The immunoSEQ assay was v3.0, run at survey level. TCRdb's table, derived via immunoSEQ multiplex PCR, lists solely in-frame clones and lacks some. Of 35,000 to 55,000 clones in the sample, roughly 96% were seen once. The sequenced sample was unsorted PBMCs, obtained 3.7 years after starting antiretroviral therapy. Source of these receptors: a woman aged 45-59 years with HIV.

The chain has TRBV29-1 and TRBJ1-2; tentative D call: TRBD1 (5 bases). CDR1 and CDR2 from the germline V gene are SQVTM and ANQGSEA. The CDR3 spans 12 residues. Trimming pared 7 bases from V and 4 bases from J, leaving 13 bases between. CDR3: CSASTVSYGYTF. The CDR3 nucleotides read TGCAGCGCATCGACAGTTTCCTATGGCTACACCTTC.

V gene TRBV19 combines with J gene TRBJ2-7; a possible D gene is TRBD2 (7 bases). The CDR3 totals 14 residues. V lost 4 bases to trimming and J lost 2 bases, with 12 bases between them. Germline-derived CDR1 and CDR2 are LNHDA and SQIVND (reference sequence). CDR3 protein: CASSKGGTTYEQYF. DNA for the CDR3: TGTGCCAGTAGTAAGGGGGGGACGACCTACGAGCAGTACTTC.

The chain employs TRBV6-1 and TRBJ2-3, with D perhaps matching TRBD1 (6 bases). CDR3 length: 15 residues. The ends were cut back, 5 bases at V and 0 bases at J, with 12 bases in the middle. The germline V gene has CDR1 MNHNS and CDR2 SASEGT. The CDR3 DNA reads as TGTGCCAGCAGTATTACCGGGACAAGCACAGATACGCAGTATTTT. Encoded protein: CASSITGTSTDTQYF.

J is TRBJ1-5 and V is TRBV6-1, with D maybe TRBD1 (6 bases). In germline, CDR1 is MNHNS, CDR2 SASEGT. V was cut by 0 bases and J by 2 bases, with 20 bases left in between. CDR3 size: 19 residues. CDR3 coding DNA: TGTGCCAGCAGTGAAGCAGATTCCAGGGGAAAAAGGGGCAATCAGCCCCAGCATTTT. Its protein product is CASSEADSRGKRGNQPQHF.

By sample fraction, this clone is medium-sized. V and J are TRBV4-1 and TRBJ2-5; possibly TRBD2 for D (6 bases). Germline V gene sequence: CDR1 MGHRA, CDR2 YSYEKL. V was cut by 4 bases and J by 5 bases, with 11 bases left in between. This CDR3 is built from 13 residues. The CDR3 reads CASSPGGSETQYF. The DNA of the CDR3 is TGCGCCAGCAGCCCTGGAGGGTCCGAGACCCAGTACTTC.

The CDR3 is CASSYTDYEQYF. Written as DNA, the CDR3 is TGTGCCAGCAGTTACACTGACTACGAGCAGTACTTC. The chain employs TRBV6-6 and TRBJ2-7; no clear D. V lost 2 bases and J lost 3, with 5 bases in between. CDR1 and CDR2 from the germline V gene are MNHNY and SVGAGI (reference sequence). The CDR3 sequence is 12 residues long.

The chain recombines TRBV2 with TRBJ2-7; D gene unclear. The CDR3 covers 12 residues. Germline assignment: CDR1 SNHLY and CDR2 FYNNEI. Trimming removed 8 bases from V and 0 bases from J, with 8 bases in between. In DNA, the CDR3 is TGTGCCAGCTCCGTGAGCTCCTACGAGCAGTACTTC. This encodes CASSVSSYEQYF.

The CDR3 is CASTTRLASMDTQYF. CDR3 nucleotides: TGTGCCAGCACGACAAGACTAGCGAGTATGGATACGCAGTATTTT. The gene calls are TRBV5-6 and TRBJ2-3; 8 bases line up with TRBD2. The CDR3 has 15 amino acids. The V segment lost 6 bases and the J segment 6 bases; nucleotides outside the gene matches: 12. Germline V gives CDR1 SGHDT, CDR2 YYEEEE.

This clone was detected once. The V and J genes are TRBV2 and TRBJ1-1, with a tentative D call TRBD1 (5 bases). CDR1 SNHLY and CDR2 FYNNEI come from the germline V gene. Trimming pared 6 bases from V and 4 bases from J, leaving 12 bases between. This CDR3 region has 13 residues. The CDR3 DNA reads TGTGCCAGCAGACCGGGGCCGGGCACTGAAGCTTTCTTT. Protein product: CASRPGPGTEAFF. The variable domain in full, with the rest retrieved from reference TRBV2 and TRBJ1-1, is EPEVTQTPSHQVTQMGQEVILRCVPISNHLYFYWYRQILGQKVEFLVSFYNNEISEKSEIFDDQFSVERPDGSNFTLKIRSTKLEDSAMYFCASRPGPGTEAFFGQGTRLTVV.

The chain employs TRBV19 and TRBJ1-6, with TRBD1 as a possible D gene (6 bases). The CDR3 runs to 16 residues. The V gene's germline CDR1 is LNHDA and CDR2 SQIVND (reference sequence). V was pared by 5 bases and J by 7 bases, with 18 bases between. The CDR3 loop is CASSSQTGATNSPLHF. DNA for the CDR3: TGTGCCAGTAGTTCCCAAACGGGGGCGACGAATTCACCCCTCCACTTT. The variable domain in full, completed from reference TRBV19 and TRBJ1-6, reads DGGITQSPKYLFRKEGQNVTLSCEQNLNHDAMYWYRQDPGQGLRLIYYSQIVNDFQKGDIAEGYSVSREKKESFPLTVTSAQKNPTAFYLCASSSQTGATNSPLHFGNGTRLTVT.

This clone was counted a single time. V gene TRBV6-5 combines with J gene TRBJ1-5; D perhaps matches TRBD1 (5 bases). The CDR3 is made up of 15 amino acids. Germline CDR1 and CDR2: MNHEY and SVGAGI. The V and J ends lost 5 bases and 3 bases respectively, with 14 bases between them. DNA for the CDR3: TGTGCCAGCAGTCCAGGACACCAACCCAATCAGCCCCAGCATTTT. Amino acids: CASSPGHQPNQPQHF.

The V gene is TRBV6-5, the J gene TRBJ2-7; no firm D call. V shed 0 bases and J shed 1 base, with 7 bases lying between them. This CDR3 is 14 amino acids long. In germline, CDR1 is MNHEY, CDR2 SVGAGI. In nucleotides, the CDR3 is TGTGCCAGCAGTTACTCGAGTGAATCCTACGAGCAGTACTTC. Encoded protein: CASSYSSESYEQYF.

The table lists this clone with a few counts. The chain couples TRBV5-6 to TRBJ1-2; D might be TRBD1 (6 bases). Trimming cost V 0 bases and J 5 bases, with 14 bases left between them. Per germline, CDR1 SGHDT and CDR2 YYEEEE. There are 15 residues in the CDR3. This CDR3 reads CASSLGVGGRYGYTF. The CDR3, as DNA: TGTGCCAGCAGCTTGGGGGTAGGGGGACGGTATGGCTACACCTTC.

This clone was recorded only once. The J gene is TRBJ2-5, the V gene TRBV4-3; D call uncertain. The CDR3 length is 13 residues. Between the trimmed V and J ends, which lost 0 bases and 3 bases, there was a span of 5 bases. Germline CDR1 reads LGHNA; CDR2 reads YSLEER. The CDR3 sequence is CASSQDREETQYF. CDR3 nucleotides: TGCGCCAGCAGCCAAGATCGGGAAGAGACCCAGTACTTC.

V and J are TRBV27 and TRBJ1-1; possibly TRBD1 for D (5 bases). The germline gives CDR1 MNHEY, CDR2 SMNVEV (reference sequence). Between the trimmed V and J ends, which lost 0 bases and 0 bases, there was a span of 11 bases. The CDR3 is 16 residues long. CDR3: CASSLSAGAMNTEAFF. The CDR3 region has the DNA TGTGCCAGCAGTTTATCTGCCGGGGCAATGAACACTGAAGCTTTCTTT.

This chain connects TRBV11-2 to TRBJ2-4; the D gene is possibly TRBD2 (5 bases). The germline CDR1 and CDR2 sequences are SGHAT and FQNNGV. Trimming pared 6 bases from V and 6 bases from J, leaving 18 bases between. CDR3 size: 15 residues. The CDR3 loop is CASSRGGGWGNIQYF. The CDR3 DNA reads TGTGCCAGCAGTCGCGGTGGAGGTTGGGGAAACATTCAGTACTTC.

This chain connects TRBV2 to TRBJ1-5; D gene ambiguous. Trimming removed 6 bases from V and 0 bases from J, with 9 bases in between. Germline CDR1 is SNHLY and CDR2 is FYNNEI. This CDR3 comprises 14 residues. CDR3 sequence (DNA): TGTGCCAGCAGGATAAACTATAGCAATCAGCCCCAGCATTTT. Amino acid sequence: CASRINYSNQPQHF.

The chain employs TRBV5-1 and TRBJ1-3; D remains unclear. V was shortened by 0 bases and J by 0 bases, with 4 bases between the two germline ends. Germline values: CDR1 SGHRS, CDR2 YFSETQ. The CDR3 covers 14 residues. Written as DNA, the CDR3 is TGCGCCAGCAGCTTGGCCGGCTCTGGAAACACCATATATTTT. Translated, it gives CASSLAGSGNTIYF. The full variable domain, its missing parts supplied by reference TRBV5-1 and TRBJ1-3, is KAGVTQTPRYLIKTRGQQVTLSCSPISGHRSVSWYQQTPGQGLQFLFEYFSETQRNKGNFPGRFSGRQFSNSRSEMNVSTLELGDSALYLCASSLAGSGNTIYFGEGSWLTVV.

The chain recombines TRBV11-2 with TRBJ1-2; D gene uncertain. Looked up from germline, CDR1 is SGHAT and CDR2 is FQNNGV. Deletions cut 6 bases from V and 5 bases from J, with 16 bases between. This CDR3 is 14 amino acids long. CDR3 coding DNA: TGTGCCAGCAGTAGGCGTTGGACGCTTTATGGCTACACCTTC. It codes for CASSRRWTLYGYTF.

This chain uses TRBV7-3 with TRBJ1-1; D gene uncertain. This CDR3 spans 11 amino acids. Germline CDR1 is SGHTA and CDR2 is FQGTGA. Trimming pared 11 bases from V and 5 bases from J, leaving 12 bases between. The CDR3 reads CASSLGTEAFF. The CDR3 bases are TGTGCCTCCTCCCTGGGGACTGAAGCTTTCTTT.

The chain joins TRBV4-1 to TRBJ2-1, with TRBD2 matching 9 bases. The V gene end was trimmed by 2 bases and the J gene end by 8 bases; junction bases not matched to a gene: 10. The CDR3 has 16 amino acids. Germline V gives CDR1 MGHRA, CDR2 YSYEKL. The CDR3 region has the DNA TGCGCCAGCAGCCAATCTTCTGCGGGGGGGCTCCATGAGCAGTTCTTC. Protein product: CASSQSSAGGLHEQFF.

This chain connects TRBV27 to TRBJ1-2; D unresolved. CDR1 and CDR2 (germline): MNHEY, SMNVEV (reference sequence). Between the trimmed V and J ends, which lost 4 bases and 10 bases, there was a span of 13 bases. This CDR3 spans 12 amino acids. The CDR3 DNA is TGTGCCAGCAGTTCTGGCCTAGCTTCCTACACCTTC. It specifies CASSSGLASYTF.

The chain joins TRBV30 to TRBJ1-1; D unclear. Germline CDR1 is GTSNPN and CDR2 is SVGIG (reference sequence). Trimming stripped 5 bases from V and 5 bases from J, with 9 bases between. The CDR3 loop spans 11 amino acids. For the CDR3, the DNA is TGTGCCTGGGGTGACGTGACTGAAGCTTTCTTT. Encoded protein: CAWGDVTEAFF.